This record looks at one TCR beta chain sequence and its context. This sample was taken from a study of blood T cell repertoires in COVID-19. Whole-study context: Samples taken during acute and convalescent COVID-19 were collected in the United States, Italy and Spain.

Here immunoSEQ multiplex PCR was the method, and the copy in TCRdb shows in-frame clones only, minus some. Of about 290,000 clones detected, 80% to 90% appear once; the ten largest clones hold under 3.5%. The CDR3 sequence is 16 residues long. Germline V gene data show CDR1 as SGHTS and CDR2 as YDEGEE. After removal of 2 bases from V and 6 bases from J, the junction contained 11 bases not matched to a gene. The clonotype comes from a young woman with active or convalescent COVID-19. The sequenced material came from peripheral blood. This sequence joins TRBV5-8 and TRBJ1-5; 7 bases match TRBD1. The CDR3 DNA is TGTGCCAGCAGCTTAACCGAGACAGGGTGGGGTCAGCCCCAGCATTTT. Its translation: CASSLTETGWGQPQHF.